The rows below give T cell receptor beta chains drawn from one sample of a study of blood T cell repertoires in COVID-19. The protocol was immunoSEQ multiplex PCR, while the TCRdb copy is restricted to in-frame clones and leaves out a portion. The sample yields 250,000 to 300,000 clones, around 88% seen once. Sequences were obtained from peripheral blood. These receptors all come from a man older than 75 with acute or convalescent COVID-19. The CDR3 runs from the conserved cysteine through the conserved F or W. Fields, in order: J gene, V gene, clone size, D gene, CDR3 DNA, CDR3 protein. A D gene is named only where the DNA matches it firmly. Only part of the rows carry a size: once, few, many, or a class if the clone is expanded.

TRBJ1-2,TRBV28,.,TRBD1,TGTGCCAGCAGGCCGGGACAGCTATTGCATGGCTACACCTTC,CASRPGQLLHGYTF
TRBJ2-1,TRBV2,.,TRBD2,TGTGCCAGCAGTAGAGCTAGCGGGAGGTTAGGGAACAATGAGCAGTTCTTC,CASSRASGRLGNNEQFF
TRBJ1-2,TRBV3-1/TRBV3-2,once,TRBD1,TGTGCCAGCAGCCAAGATTCCCCGGGACAGGGGGCCAACTATGGCTACACCTTC,CASSQDSPGQGANYGYTF
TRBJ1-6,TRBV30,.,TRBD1,TGTGCCTGGAGTTCAAACAGGGGAAATTCACCCCTCCACTTT,CAWSSNRGNSPLHF
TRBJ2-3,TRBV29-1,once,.,TGCAGCGTCCCCCCTTCGGGGGTAGATACGCAGTATTTT,CSVPPSGVDTQYF
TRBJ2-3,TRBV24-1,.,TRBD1,TGTGCCACCAGTGACAGAACCTCGACAGGGTCAGATACGCAGTATTTT,CATSDRTSTGSDTQYF
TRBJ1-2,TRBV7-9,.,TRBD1,TGTGCCAGCAGCCCTGGGACAGGCCCGAGGGGCTACACCTTC,CASSPGTGPRGYTF
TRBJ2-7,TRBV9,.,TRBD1,TGTGCCAGCAGCGTAGGACAGGGGGCATACGAGCAGTACTTC,CASSVGQGAYEQYF
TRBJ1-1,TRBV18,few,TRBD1,TGTGCCAGCTCCCCACGGGACAGCCTGAACACTGAAGCTTTCTTT,CASSPRDSLNTEAFF
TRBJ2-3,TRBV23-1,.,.,TGCGCCAGCAGTCAAAGGCAGCGGGCTGGCACAGATACGCAGTATTTT,CASSQRQRAGTDTQYF
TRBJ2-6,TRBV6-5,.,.,TGTGCCAGCACCGCGACAGGTGGGGCCAACGTCCTGACTTTC,CASTATGGANVLTF
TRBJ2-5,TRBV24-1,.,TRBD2,TGTGCCACCAGTATACTAGCGGGAGGACGGGAGACCCAGTACTTC,CATSILAGGRETQYF
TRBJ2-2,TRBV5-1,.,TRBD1,TGCGCCAGCAGCTTGGGTACTACAGGGGGCCGGGAGCTGTTTTTT,CASSLGTTGGRELFF
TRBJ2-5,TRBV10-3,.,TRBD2,TGTGCCATCGCACCGGGACTAGCACTACAAGAGACCCAGTACTTC,CAIAPGLALQETQYF
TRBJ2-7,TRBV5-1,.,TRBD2,TGCGCCAGCAGCTTGGCCCTAGCGGGATTAAAAGAGCAGTACTTC,CASSLALAGLKEQYF
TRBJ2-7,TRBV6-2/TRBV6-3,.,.,TGTGCCAGCAGTTACGTTTCGGTCCCCTACGAGCAGTACTTC,CASSYVSVPYEQYF
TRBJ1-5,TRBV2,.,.,TGTGCCAGCAGTGCGGGGGTTGGCAATCAGCCCCAGCATTTT,CASSAGVGNQPQHF
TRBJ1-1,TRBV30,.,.,TGTGCCTGGACCCAGGGGACCACTGAAGCTTTCTTT,CAWTQGTTEAFF
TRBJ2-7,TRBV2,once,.,TGTGCCAGTACAGGGAGTACGGGATCCTACGAGCAGTACTTC,CASTGSTGSYEQYF
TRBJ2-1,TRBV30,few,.,TGTGCCTGGAGTTTACAGGGTTTGGGGCAGTTCTTC,CAWSLQGLGQFF
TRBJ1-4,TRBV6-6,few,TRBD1,TGTGCCAGCAGTCCCACAGGGGGTAGTGAAAAACTGTTTTTT,CASSPTGGSEKLFF
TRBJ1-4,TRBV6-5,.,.,TGTGCCAGCATATTCTCAACGTCGGCCCAGGAACTGTTTTTT,CASIFSTSAQELFF
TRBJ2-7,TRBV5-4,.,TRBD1,TGTGCCAGCAGCGCGTCCCGGGACAGGGCCGAGCAGTACTTC,CASSASRDRAEQYF
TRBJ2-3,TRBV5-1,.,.,TGCGCCAGCAGCTTGGCAGGGGCAACAGATACGCAGTATTTT,CASSLAGATDTQYF
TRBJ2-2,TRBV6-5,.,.,TGTGCCAGCAGGCGTAACACCGGGGAGCTGTTTTTT,CASRRNTGELFF
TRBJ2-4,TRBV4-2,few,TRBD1,TGTGCCAGCAGCCGTTTCGGGACAGAGGTTCGAAACATTCAGTACTTC,CASSRFGTEVRNIQYF